This T cell receptor (beta chain) was profiled in a study of control samples from healthy donors and cancer patients. Trimming took 4 bases from V and 1 from J; bases not matched to a gene: 6. CDR3 length: 16 residues. The germline gives CDR1 MGHDK, CDR2 SYGVNS. TCRdb's copy holds only in-frame clones and misses some; the assay was immunoSEQ multiplex PCR. The sample holds 65,000 to 80,000 clones, over 85% seen once. This receptor was identified in a woman aged 60 to 75 with head and neck cancer. The gene calls are TRBV25-1 and TRBJ2-2; TRBD2 aligns across 7 bases. The sequenced material came from PBMCs. The CDR3 DNA follows: TGTGCCAGCAGTGTTGGGGGAGGGCTGAACACCGGGGAGCTGTTTTTT. It translates to CASSVGGGLNTGELFF.